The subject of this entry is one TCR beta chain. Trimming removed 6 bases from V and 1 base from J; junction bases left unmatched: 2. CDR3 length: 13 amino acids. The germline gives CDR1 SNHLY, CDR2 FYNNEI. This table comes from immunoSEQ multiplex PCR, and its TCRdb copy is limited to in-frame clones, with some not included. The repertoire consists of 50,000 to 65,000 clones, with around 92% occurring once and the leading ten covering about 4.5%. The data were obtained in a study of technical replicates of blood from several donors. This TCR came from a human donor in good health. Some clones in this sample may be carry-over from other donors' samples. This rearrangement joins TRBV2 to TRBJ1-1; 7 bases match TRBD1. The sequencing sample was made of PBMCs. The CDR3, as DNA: TGTGCCAGCAGCCGACAGGGGAACACTGAAGCTTTCTTT. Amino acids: CASSRQGNTEAFF.